One T cell receptor beta chain is described in this entry. Profiled with immunoSEQ multiplex PCR; TCRdb holds only in-frame clones, not every one. The table records 150,000 or so clones, 92% of them present only once. The sample belongs to a study of blood T cell repertoires in COVID-19. Whole-study context: Samples representing acute and convalescent COVID-19 were sourced from the United States, Italy and Spain.

Seattle enrolled patients during active infection and tracked them longitudinally. The sequence derives from a man aged 30 to 45 with COVID-19, enrolled during active disease. The specimen was peripheral blood.

The chain's CDR3 is CSASGYRTYEQYF. CDR3 coding DNA: TGCAGTGCTAGTGGCTATCGTACCTACGAGCAGTACTTC. The rearrangement uses TRBV20-1 and TRBJ2-7; D ambiguous. Germline values: CDR1 DFQATT, CDR2 SNEGSKA (reference sequence). The CDR3 is 13 residues long. Trimming took 3 bases from V and 2 from J, leaving 11 bases between them.